The text below deals with one T cell receptor (beta chain). Antigen specificity is unknown. Repertoires were generated with immunoSEQ multiplex PCR, while TCRdb's copy carries only in-frame clones and drops some. This sample has roughly 270,000 clones, with approximately 88% found just once. This sample is drawn from a study of cytomegalovirus exposure and HLA in healthy donors. Regarding the study as a whole: Reports credit the classifier with highly specific, highly sensitive diagnosis of cytomegalovirus status. According to a subsequent analysis, TCR clusters from the first cohort were inclined to appear together in the 120 validation repertoires.

Germline V gives CDR1 MNHNS, CDR2 SASEGT. Trimming cost V 2 bases and J 2 bases, with 25 bases left between them. The CDR3 is made up of 19 amino acids. Separate from the approximately 600-subject first cohort was the approximately 130-subject validation cohort, to which the donors belonged. The receptor comes from a woman younger than 30 in good health and CMV-seronegative. The sample was PBMCs. This chain connects TRBV6-1 to TRBJ2-7, with D possibly matching TRBD2 (6 bases). Written as DNA, the CDR3 is TGTGCCAGCAGTGAACGGGTCAGGGCGAGGGAGGTACGCACCTACGAGCAGTACTTC. It yields the protein CASSERVRAREVRTYEQYF.